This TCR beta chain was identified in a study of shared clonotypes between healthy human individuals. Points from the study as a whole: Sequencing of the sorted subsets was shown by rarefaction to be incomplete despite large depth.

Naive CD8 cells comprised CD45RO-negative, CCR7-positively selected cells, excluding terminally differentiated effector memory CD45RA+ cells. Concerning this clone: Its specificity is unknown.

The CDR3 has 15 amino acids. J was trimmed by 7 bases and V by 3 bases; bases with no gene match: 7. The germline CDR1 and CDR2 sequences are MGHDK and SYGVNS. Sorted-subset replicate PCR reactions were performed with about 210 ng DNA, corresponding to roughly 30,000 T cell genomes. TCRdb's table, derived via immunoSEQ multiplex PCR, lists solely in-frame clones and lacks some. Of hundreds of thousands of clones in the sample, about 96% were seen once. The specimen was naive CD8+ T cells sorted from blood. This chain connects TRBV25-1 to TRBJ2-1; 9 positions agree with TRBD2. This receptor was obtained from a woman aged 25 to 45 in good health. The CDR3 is CASSDVSGSHNEQFF. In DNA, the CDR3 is TGTGCCAGCAGTGACGTTAGCGGGAGTCATAATGAGCAGTTCTTC.